These 28 T cell receptor beta chains were all obtained from the same sample, sequenced in a study of cytomegalovirus exposure and HLA in healthy donors. In the PCR, 60 Vbeta and 13 Jbeta primers were used. Libraries were prepared by immunoSEQ multiplex PCR; TCRdb keeps only in-frame clonotypes and omits some of them. Its table lists approximately 120,000 clones. Sequencing was carried out using PBMCs. Receptors originate from a man in his forties or fifties in good health and CMV-seronegative.

The CDR3: CAISKLPSSYNEQFF. The CDR3 DNA is TGTGCCATCAGTAAACTACCGAGCTCCTACAATGAGCAGTTCTTC. The V and J genes are TRBV10-3 and TRBJ2-1; no definite D call. The germline V gene encodes CDR1 ENHRY and CDR2 SYGVKD. The CDR3 runs 15 residues. The V end was cut by 5 bases, the J end by 0 bases, with 11 bases between.

The V and J genes are TRBV6-4 and TRBJ2-1; tentatively, D is TRBD2 (6 bases). V lost 5 bases to trimming and J lost 3 bases, with 11 bases between them. The length of the CDR3 is 14 residues. The germline gives CDR1 MRHNA, CDR2 SNTAGT. The CDR3: CASSLVADYNEQFF. DNA for the CDR3: TGTGCCAGCAGTCTGGTAGCGGACTACAATGAGCAGTTCTTC.

CDR3: CASSSGLAGGGYEQYF. CDR3 DNA: TGTGCCAGCAGTTCAGGCCTAGCGGGAGGAGGCTACGAGCAGTACTTC. The chain uses TRBV11-2 and TRBJ2-7, with 11 bases that match TRBD2. The CDR3 is made up of 16 amino acids. The germline V gene encodes CDR1 SGHAT and CDR2 FQNNGV. Germline trimming cut 6 bases from V and 3 bases from J; bases unmatched to any gene: 10. Supplemented by reference TRBV11-2 and TRBJ2-7, the full variable domain reads EAGVAQSPRYKIIEKRQSVAFWCNPISGHATLYWYQQILGQGPKLLIQFQNNGVVDDSQLPKDRFSAERLKGVDSTLKIQPAKLEDSAVYLCASSSGLAGGGYEQYFGPGTRLTVT.

The CDR3, as DNA: TGTGCCAGCAGTTACTCACTAGCGGTGAACACCGGGGAGCTGTTTTTT. Residues: CASSYSLAVNTGELFF. V is TRBV6-5 and J is TRBJ2-2, with 8 bases aligning to TRBD2. Germline V lookup: CDR1 MNHEY, CDR2 SVGAGI. This CDR3 contains 16 residues. The ends lost 0 bases at V and 1 base at J; junction bases unmatched: 1.

This chain links TRBV6-1 with TRBJ2-1; possibly TRBD2 for D (6 bases). Germline CDR1 is MNHNS and CDR2 is SASEGT. V lost 6 bases, J lost 10 bases, and 13 bases lay in between. This CDR3 is built from 12 residues. The CDR3 region is CASSPTSDEQFF. CDR3 DNA sequence: TGTGCCAGCAGCCCGACTAGTGACGAGCAGTTCTTC.

This rearrangement joins TRBV6-6 to TRBJ2-2; 10 bases map to TRBD1. Germline values: CDR1 MNHNY, CDR2 SVGAGI (reference sequence). The CDR3 covers 16 residues. The J segment lost 3 bases and the V segment lost 7 bases, leaving 8 bases of the junction unmatched. The CDR3 region has the DNA TGTGCCAGCACCTTATCCGGGACAGGGGACACCGGGGAGCTGTTTTTT. Translation: CASTLSGTGDTGELFF.

The chain is built from TRBV5-1 and TRBJ1-2; 10 nucleotides align to TRBD1. Germline V gene lookup returns CDR1 SGHRS and CDR2 YFSETQ. The CDR3 loop spans 14 amino acids. J gave up 8 bases and V 4 bases, and 8 bases lay outside the gene matches. The CDR3 DNA reads as TGCGCCAGCAGCCCTACCGGGACAGGGGAGGGCTACACCTTC. It specifies CASSPTGTGEGYTF.

The chain links TRBV10-3 to TRBJ2-2; 7 bases line up with TRBD2. The V gene end was trimmed by 4 bases and the J gene end by 7 bases; junction bases not matched to a gene: 9. This CDR3 has 15 residues. The germline gives CDR1 ENHRY, CDR2 SYGVKD. CDR3 DNA: TGTGCCATCAGTGCCCCGGGACTATCTAGCGGGGAGCTGTTTTTT. This sequence encodes CAISAPGLSSGELFF.

In nucleotides, the CDR3 is TGTGCCAGCAGCACCCTAGCGGGAGCCTCCTCCTACACCGGGGAGCTGTTTTTT. Its translation: CASSTLAGASSYTGELFF. The V and J genes are TRBV7-6 and TRBJ2-2; 10 nucleotides match TRBD2. There are 18 residues in the CDR3. V lost 5 bases to trimming and J lost 3 bases; unmatched junction nucleotides: 12. CDR1 SGHVS and CDR2 FNYEAQ come from the germline V gene.

The chain joins TRBV19 to TRBJ2-7; D is possibly TRBD1 (6 bases). V shed 6 bases and J shed 2 bases, with 17 bases lying between them. This CDR3 has 15 amino acids. The V gene's germline CDR1 is LNHDA and CDR2 SQIVND (reference sequence). The CDR3, as DNA: TGTGCCAGTAGCACTACCTGGACAGCGACCTACGAGCAGTACTTC. Translation: CASSTTWTATYEQYF.

This chain connects TRBV27 to TRBJ2-7; tentatively, D is TRBD2 (5 bases). V was pared by 6 bases and J by 3 bases, with 9 bases between. The CDR3 runs 12 residues. Germline CDR1 and CDR2: MNHEY and SMNVEV (reference sequence). The DNA of the CDR3 is TGTGCCAGCAGGGAACTAGGCTACGAGCAGTACTTC. Protein: CASRELGYEQYF.

The J gene is TRBJ2-1, the V gene TRBV10-3; maybe TRBD1 (5 bases). V was cut by 2 bases and J by 3 bases, with 11 bases left in between. The CDR3 is made up of 15 amino acids. CDR1 and CDR2 from the germline V gene are ENHRY and SYGVKD. CDR3 DNA sequence: TGTGCCATCAGTGAGAAGGGGCCGGGCTACAATGAGCAGTTCTTC. Amino acid sequence: CAISEKGPGYNEQFF.

This sequence joins TRBV7-6 and TRBJ2-1; TRBD2 matches 11 bases. The V gene end was trimmed by 5 bases and the J gene end by 0 bases; junction bases not matched to a gene: 3. Germline CDR1 reads SGHVS; CDR2 reads FNYEAQ. The CDR3 sequence is 16 residues long. The CDR3 spells CASSQTSGGSYNEQFF. CDR3 in DNA: TGTGCCAGCAGCCAAACTAGCGGGGGCTCCTACAATGAGCAGTTCTTC.

This rearrangement joins TRBV18 to TRBJ2-7, with 9 bases matching TRBD1. The CDR3 loop spans 13 amino acids. In germline, CDR1 is KGHSH, CDR2 LQKENI. V lost 6 bases and J lost 3; bases outside the gene matches: 3. DNA for the CDR3: TGTGCCAGCTCCGGGACAGGGAGCTACGAGCAGTACTTC. Its protein product is CASSGTGSYEQYF. The whole variable domain, filled in from reference TRBV18 and TRBJ2-7, reads NAGVMQNPRHLVRRRGQEARLRCSPMKGHSHVYWYRQLPEEGLKFMVYLQKENIIDESGMPKERFSAEFPKEGPSILRIQQVVRGDSAAYFCASSGTGSYEQYFGPGTRLTVT.

J is TRBJ1-5 and V is TRBV5-1; tentative D call: TRBD1 (6 bases). Deletions cut 0 bases from V and 7 bases from J, with 8 bases between. The germline V gene has CDR1 SGHRS and CDR2 YFSETQ. The CDR3 spans 13 residues. CDR3 nucleotides: TGCGCCAGCAGCTTGGACAGGGAGCAGCCCCAGCATTTT. Its translation is CASSLDREQPQHF.

J is TRBJ2-5 and V is TRBV9; 15 positions agree with TRBD2. Germline CDR1 SGDLS, CDR2 YYNGEE. The CDR3 has 18 residues. V trimming: 4 bases; J trimming: 1 base; junction bases outside the gene matches: 8. CDR3 nucleotides: TGTGCCAGCAGCAGACGGACTAGCGGGAGGGCCTCCCAAGAGACCCAGTACTTC. It specifies CASSRRTSGRASQETQYF.

This chain uses TRBV5-6 with TRBJ2-3; a possible D gene is TRBD1 (5 bases). V lost 4 bases to trimming and J lost 2 bases, with 17 bases between them. CDR3 length equals 16 residues. Germline V gene data show CDR1 as SGHDT and CDR2 as YYEEEE. The CDR3 region is CASSPRTQKSTDTQYF. For the CDR3, the DNA is TGTGCCAGCAGCCCACGGACACAAAAATCCACAGATACGCAGTATTTT.

V and J are TRBV11-3 and TRBJ2-3; TRBD2 matches 9 bases. The trim removed 5 bases at V and 3 bases at J, leaving 6 bases unmatched. This CDR3 is 15 amino acids long. Germline CDR1 SGHNT, CDR2 YENEEA. In DNA form, the CDR3 reads TGTGCCAGCAGCAATCGCGGGAGGGGAACAGATACGCAGTATTTT. Amino acid sequence: CASSNRGRGTDTQYF.

The chain combines TRBV6-1 with TRBJ2-1; 7 positions match TRBD2. CDR3 size: 15 residues. With V trimmed by 8 bases and J by 6 bases, 13 bases remained unmatched. The germline CDR1 and CDR2 sequences are MNHNS and SASEGT. The CDR3 coding sequence is TGTGCCAGCTTAATCCCGGGACTACCCCCCAATGAGCAGTTCTTC. This gives the protein CASLIPGLPPNEQFF.

V and J are TRBV28 and TRBJ1-3; no firm D call. The CDR3 spans 15 residues. Between the trimmed V and J ends, which lost 4 bases and 2 bases, there was a span of 12 bases. Germline CDR1 and CDR2: MDHEN and SYDVKM. CDR3 in DNA: TGTGCCAGCAGTTACCGACGGGGTACTGGAAACACCATATATTTT. Its translation is CASSYRRGTGNTIYF.

With respect to this clone: Other DNA sequences in this specimen translate into the identical CDR3. This chain uses TRBV6-5 with TRBJ2-7; 9 bases are shared with TRBD2. Trimming cost V 2 bases and J 2 bases; bases outside gene matches: 1. The germline V gene encodes CDR1 MNHEY and CDR2 SVGAGI. The CDR3 loop spans 14 amino acids. CDR3 bases: TGTGCCAGCAGTTACCTAGCGGGAACCTACGAGCAGTACTTC. It specifies CASSYLAGTYEQYF.

The rearrangement joins TRBV6-5 to TRBJ2-5; 8 nucleotides align to TRBD2. The CDR3 is made up of 15 amino acids. The germline V gene encodes CDR1 MNHEY and CDR2 SVGAGI. J was trimmed by 3 bases and V by 4 bases; bases with no gene match: 7. The CDR3 coding sequence is TGTGCCAGCAGTTTTACTAGCGGCTCCGAAGAGACCCAGTACTTC. Translated, it gives CASSFTSGSEETQYF.

The rearrangement joins TRBV6-6 to TRBJ2-7, with 16 bases aligning to TRBD2. V gave up 10 bases and J gave up 7 bases; unmatched junction bases: 4. This CDR3 has 13 amino acids. CDR1 and CDR2 (germline): MNHNY, SVGAGI (reference sequence). This CDR3 is CATSGLAGGEQYF. DNA for the CDR3: TGTGCCACCTCGGGACTAGCGGGAGGGGAGCAGTACTTC.

The chain recombines TRBV29-1 with TRBJ2-1, with TRBD2 matching 8 bases. Looked up from germline, CDR1 is SQVTM and CDR2 is ANQGSEA. This CDR3 has 11 residues. Germline trimming cut 3 bases from V and 10 bases from J; bases unmatched to any gene: 2. CDR3: CSVDKREEQFF. Here the CDR3 DNA reads TGCAGCGTTGATAAGCGGGAGGAGCAGTTCTTC.

The V and J genes are TRBV6-4 and TRBJ2-7, with 10 bases aligning to TRBD1. Germline CDR1 is MRHNA and CDR2 is SNTAGT. The CDR3 runs to 15 residues. V was clipped by 10 bases and J by 3 bases; unmatched bases: 12. The CDR3, as DNA: TGTGCCACGAAAACCTCCGGGACAGGGGACTACGAGCAGTACTTC. Its translation is CATKTSGTGDYEQYF.

The chain has TRBV25-1 and TRBJ2-3; perhaps TRBD2 as D (6 bases). V shed 4 bases and J shed 4 bases, with 21 bases lying between them. Germline values: CDR1 MGHDK, CDR2 SYGVNS. The length of the CDR3 is 17 residues. The CDR3, as DNA: TGTGCCAGCAGTGCGGGGGTTTTGATCGTCGGACCAGATACGCAGTATTTT. It specifies CASSAGVLIVGPDTQYF.

The genes are TRBV5-4 and TRBJ2-2; tentatively, D is TRBD1 (6 bases). Germline CDR1 reads SGHNT; CDR2 reads YYREEE (reference sequence). This CDR3 has 15 residues. The V and J ends lost 4 bases and 5 bases respectively, with 15 bases between them. The CDR3 region is CASSKPNRETGELFF. CDR3 coding DNA: TGTGCCAGCAGCAAGCCGAACAGGGAAACCGGGGAGCTGTTTTTT.

V is TRBV6-5 and J is TRBJ1-5; no firm D call. The CDR3 has 13 amino acids. The germline V and J ends were trimmed by 4 bases and 3 bases, with 7 bases remaining between them. CDR1 MNHEY and CDR2 SVGAGI come from the germline V gene. The CDR3 loop reads CASSSQFNQPQHF. In DNA form, the CDR3 reads TGTGCCAGCAGTTCACAGTTCAATCAGCCCCAGCATTTT.